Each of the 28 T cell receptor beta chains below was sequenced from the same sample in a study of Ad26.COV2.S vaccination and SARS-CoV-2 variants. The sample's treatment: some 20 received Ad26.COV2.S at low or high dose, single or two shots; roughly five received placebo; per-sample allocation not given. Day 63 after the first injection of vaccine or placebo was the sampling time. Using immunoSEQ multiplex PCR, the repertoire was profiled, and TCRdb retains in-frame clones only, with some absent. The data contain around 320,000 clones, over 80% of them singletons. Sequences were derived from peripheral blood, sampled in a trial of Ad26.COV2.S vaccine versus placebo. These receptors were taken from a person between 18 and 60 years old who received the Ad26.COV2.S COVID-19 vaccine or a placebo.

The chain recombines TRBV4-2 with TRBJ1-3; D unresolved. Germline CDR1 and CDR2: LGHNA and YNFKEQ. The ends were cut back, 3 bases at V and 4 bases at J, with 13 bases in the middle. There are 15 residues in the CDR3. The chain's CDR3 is CASSQRTGSGNTIYF. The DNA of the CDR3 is TGTGCCAGCAGCCAGCGTACGGGGTCGGGAAACACCATATATTTT.

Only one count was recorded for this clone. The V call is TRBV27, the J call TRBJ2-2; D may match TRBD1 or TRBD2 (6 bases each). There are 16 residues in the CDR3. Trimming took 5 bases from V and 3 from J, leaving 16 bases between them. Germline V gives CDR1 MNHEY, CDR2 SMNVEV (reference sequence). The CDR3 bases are TGTGCCAGCAGTCCGGAGTACAGGGACTACACCGGGGAGCTGTTTTTT. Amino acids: CASSPEYRDYTGELFF.

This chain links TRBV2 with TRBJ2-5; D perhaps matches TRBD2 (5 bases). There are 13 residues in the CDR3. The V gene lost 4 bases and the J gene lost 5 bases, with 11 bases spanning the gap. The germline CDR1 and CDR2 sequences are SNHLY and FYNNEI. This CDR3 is CASSALVGETQYF. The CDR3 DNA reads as TGTGCCAGCAGTGCACTAGTGGGCGAGACCCAGTACTTC.

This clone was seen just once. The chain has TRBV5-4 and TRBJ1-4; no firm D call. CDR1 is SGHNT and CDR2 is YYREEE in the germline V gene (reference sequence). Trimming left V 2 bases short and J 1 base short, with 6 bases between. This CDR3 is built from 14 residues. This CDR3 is CASSLELTNEKLFF. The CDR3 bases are TGTGCCAGCAGCTTAGAACTAACTAATGAAAAACTGTTTTTT.

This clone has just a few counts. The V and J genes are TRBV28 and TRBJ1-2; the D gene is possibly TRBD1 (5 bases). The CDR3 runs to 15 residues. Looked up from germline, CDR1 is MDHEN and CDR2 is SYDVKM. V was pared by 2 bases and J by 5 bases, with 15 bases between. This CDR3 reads CASSLPTGLAYGYTF. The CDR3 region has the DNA TGTGCCAGCAGTTTACCCACAGGTTTGGCATATGGCTACACCTTC.

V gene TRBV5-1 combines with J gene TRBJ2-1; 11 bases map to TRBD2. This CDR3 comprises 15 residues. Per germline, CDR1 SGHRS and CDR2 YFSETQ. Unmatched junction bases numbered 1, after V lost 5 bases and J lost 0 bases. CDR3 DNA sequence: TGCGCCAGCAGACTAGCGGGGGACTCCTACAATGAGCAGTTCTTC. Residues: CASRLAGDSYNEQFF.

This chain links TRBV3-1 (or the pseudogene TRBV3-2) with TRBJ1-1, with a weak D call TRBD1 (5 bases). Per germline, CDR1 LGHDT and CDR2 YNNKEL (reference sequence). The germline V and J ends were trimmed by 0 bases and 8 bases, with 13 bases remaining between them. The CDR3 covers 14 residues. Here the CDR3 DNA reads TGTGCCAGCAGCCAAGATGGGGCCCGGGCAGAAGCTTTCTTT. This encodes CASSQDGARAEAFF.

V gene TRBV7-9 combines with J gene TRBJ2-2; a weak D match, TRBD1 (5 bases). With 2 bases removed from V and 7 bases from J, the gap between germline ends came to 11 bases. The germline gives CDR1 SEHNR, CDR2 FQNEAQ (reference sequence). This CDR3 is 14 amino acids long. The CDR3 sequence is CASSLQGIGGELFF. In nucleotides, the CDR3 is TGTGCCAGCAGCTTACAGGGAATAGGCGGGGAGCTGTTTTTT.

The CDR3 reads CASVNSFYRGSFGNTEAFF. CDR3 nucleotides: TGTGCCAGCGTAAACTCCTTTTACAGGGGTTCTTTTGGTAACACTGAAGCTTTCTTT. The rearrangement uses TRBV28 and TRBJ1-1; 7 bases map to TRBD1. The CDR3 spans 19 residues. Germline V lookup: CDR1 MDHEN, CDR2 SYDVKM. V dropped 8 bases and J dropped 2; count of bases not matched to a gene: 23.

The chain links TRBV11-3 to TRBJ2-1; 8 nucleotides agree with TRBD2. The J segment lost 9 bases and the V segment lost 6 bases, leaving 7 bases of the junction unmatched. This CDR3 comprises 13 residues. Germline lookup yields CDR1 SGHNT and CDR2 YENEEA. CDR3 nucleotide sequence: TGTGCCAGCAGGGCCGGGGGGGGCGGTGAGCAGTTCTTC. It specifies CASRAGGGGEQFF.

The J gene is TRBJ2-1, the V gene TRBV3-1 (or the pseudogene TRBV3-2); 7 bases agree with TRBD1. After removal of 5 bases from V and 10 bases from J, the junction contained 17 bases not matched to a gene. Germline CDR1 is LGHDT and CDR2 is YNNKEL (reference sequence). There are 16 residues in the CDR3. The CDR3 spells CASSSETRDSTLEQFF. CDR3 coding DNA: TGTGCCAGCAGCTCCGAAACAAGGGACAGTACTTTGGAGCAGTTCTTC.

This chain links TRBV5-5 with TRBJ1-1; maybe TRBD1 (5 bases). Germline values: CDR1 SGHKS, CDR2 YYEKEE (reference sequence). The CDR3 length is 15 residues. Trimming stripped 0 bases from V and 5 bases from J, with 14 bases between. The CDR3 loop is CASSLALLGVTEAFF. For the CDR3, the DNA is TGTGCCAGCAGCTTGGCGCTGCTAGGGGTAACTGAAGCTTTCTTT. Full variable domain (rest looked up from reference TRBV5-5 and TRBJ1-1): DAGVTQSPTHLIKTRGQQVTLRCSPISGHKSVSWYQQVLGQGPQFIFQYYEKEERGRGNFPDRFSARQFPNYSSELNVNALLLGDSALYLCASSLALLGVTEAFFGQGTRLTVV.

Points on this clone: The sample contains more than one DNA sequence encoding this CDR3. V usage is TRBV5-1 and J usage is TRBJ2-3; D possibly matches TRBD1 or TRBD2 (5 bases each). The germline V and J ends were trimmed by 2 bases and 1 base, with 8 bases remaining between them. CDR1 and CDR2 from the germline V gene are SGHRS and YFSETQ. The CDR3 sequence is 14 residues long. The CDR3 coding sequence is TGCGCCAGCAGCTTAGGGACGGGCACAGATACGCAGTATTTT. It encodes CASSLGTGTDTQYF.

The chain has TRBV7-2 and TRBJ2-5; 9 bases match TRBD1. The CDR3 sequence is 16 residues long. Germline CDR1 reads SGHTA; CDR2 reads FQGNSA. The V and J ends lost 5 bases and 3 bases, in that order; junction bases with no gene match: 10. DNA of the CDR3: TGTGCCAGCAGCAAGGAGGGGGGACAGGGAAAAGAGACCCAGTACTTC. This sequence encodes CASSKEGGQGKETQYF.

CDR3 sequence reads: CASRSGSGANVLTF. CDR3 DNA: TGTGCCAGTAGGAGTGGTTCTGGGGCCAACGTCCTGACTTTC. The chain links TRBV19 to TRBJ2-6; D not certain. The germline V and J ends were trimmed by 6 bases and 1 base, with 7 bases remaining between them. CDR3 length: 14 amino acids. Germline CDR1 and CDR2: LNHDA and SQIVND (reference sequence).

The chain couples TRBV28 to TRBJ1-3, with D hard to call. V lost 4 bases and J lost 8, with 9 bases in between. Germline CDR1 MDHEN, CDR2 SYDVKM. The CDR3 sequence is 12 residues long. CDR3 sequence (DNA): TGTGCCAGCAGTTCTGTCAAAGACACCATATATTTT. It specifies CASSSVKDTIYF.

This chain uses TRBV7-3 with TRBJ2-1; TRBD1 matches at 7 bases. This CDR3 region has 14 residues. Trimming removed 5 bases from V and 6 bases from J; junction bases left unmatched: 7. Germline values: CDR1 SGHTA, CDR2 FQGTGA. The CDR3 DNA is TGTGCCAGCAGCCGGGACAGAGGGTCCAATGAGCAGTTCTTC. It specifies CASSRDRGSNEQFF.

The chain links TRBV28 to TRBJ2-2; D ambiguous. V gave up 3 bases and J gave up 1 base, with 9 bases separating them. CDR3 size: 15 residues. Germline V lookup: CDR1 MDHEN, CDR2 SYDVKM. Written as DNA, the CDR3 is TGTGCCAGCAGTTTTAATTCTAGGAACACCGGGGAGCTGTTTTTT. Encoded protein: CASSFNSRNTGELFF.

The CDR3 bases are TGTGCCAGCAGCCCCAGCCATCTGGACAGGGGGCCCAGGAAGGATCTTTACGAGCAGTACTTC. It specifies CASSPSHLDRGPRKDLYEQYF. This chain uses TRBV4-2 with TRBJ2-7; TRBD1 agrees at 11 bases. CDR1 and CDR2 from the germline V gene are LGHNA and YNFKEQ. The CDR3 contains 21 residues. J was trimmed by 4 bases and V by 4 bases; bases with no gene match: 24.

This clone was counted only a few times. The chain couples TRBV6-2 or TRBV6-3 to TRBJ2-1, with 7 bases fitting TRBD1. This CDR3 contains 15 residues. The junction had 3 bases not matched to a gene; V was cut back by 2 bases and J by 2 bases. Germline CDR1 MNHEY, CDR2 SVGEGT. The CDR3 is CASSYAGTAYNEQFF. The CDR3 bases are TGTGCCAGCAGTTACGCCGGGACAGCCTACAATGAGCAGTTCTTC.

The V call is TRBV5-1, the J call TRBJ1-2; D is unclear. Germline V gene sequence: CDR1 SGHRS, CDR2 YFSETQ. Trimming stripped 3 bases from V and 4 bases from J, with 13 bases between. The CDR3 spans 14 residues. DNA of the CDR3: TGCGCCAGCAGCTCTGAGGCGGCCACCTATGGCTACACCTTC. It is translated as CASSSEAATYGYTF.

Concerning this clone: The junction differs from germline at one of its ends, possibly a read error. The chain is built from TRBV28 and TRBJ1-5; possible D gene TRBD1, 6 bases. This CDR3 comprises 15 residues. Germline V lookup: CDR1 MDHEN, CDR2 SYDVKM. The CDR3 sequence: CASSLSSGGNQPQHF. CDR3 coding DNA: TGTGCCAGCAGTTTATCATCCGGGGGCAACCAGCCCCAGCATTTT.

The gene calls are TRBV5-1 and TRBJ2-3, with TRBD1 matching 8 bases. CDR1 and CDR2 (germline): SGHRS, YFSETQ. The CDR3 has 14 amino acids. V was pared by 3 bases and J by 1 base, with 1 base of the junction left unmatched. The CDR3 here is CASSSGQGTDTQYF. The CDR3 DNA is TGCGCCAGCAGCTCGGGACAGGGCACAGATACGCAGTATTTT. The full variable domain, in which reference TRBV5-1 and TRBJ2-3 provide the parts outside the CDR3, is KAGVTQTPRYLIKTRGQQVTLSCSPISGHRSVSWYQQTPGQGLQFLFEYFSETQRNKGNFPGRFSGRQFSNSRSEMNVSTLELGDSALYLCASSSGQGTDTQYFGPGTRLTVL.

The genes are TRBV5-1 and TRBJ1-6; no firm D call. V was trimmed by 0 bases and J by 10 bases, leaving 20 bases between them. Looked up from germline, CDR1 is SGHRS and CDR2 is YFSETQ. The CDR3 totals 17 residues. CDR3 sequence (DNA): TGCGCCAGCAGCTTGGCCACGGGATCCGGCGGGGAATCACCCCTCCACTTT. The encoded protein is CASSLATGSGGESPLHF.

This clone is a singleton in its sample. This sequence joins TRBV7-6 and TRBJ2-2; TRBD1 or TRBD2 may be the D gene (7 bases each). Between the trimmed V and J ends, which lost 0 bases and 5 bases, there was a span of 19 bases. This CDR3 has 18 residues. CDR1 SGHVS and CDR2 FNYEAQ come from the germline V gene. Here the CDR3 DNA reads TGTGCCAGCAGCTTAGCGTTGGGAGGGGGCGCGAGTACCGGGGAGCTGTTTTTT. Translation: CASSLALGGGASTGELFF.

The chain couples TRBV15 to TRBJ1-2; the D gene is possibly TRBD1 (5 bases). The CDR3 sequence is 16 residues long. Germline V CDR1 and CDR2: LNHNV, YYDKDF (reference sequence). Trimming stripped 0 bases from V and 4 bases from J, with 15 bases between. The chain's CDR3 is CATSRDGGGSPYGYTF. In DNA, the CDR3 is TGTGCCACCAGCAGAGATGGGGGAGGGTCACCCTATGGCTACACCTTC.

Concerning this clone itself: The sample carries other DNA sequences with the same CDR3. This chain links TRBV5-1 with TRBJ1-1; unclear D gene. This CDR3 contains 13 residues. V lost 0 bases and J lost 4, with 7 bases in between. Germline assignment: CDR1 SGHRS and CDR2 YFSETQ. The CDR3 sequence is CASSLAPSTEAFF. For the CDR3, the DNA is TGCGCCAGCAGCTTGGCCCCCTCCACTGAAGCTTTCTTT.

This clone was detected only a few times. The CDR3 region is CASSQGSLGYEQYF. The CDR3 bases are TGTGCCAGCAGCCAGGGAAGTTTGGGTTACGAGCAGTACTTC. The chain employs TRBV4-2 and TRBJ2-7; D gene unclear. The CDR3 sequence is 14 residues long. V was shortened by 3 bases and J by 4 bases, with 13 bases between the two germline ends. Germline CDR1 is LGHNA and CDR2 is YNFKEQ.